These 21 T cell receptor beta chains originate from one sample sequenced in a study of T cells expressing NK-cell markers. Reprocessing the 5' RACE reads, TCRdb reports a single entry for every CDR3 protein and omits DNA. This sample's clone table lists around 380,000 distinct CDR3 sequences. Input material: blood T cells: a sorted CD56 or NKG2C T cell subset, CD4+ or CD8+ T cells, or bulk PBMC T cells (not recorded which). All receptors derive from a woman aged 50 to 60 in good health.

This rearrangement joins TRBV29-1 to TRBJ2-1; TCRdb names TRBD2, which stays unverified in the absence of DNA. The CDR3 extends over 14 amino acids. Per the germline V gene, CDR1 is SQVTM and CDR2 is ANQGSEA. This CDR3 reads CSAPSAGWGGEQFF.

The chain links TRBV5-1 to TRBJ2-3; TCRdb indicates TRBD2, and absent DNA this call remains unverified. The CDR3 is made up of 14 amino acids. Germline CDR1 reads SGHRS; CDR2 reads YFSETQ. The CDR3 region is CASFNEGLTDTQYF.

This chain links TRBV28 with TRBJ1-2; the D gene TCRdb calls, TRBD1, cannot be checked with no DNA. There are 14 residues in the CDR3. Germline assignment: CDR1 MDHEN and CDR2 SYDVKM. The CDR3 region is CASSSADRRYGYTF.

V usage is TRBV5-6 and J usage is TRBJ1-1. Looked up from germline, CDR1 is SGHDT and CDR2 is YYEEEE. The CDR3 loop spans 15 amino acids. The CDR3 region is CASSLATSMDTEAFF. The whole variable domain, remainder taken from reference TRBV5-6 and TRBJ1-1, is DAGVTQSPTHLIKTRGQQVTLRCSPKSGHDTVSWYQQALGQGPQFIFQYYEEEERQRGNFPDRFSGHQFPNYSSELNVNALLLGDSALYLCASSLATSMDTEAFFGQGTRLTVV.

V gene TRBV5-6 combines with J gene TRBJ1-5. The CDR3 loop spans 14 amino acids. Per the germline V gene, CDR1 is SGHDT and CDR2 is YYEEEE. The CDR3 region is CASSLGVDNQPQHF.

The chain combines TRBV5-1 with TRBJ2-2; TCRdb outputs TRBD1, but without DNA this stays unchecked. CDR3 size: 14 residues. Germline V CDR1 and CDR2: SGHRS, YFSETQ. This CDR3 reads CASSMGQGGGELFF.

This chain connects TRBV7-8 to TRBJ2-5; absent DNA, TCRdb's TRBD1 call cannot be checked. The CDR3 spans 14 residues. Per the germline V gene, CDR1 is SGHVS and CDR2 is FQNEAQ. This CDR3 reads CASSPADGRETQYF.

The genes are TRBV6-5 and TRBJ1-1; TCRdb calls TRBD1, which cannot be checked without DNA. Germline CDR1 MNHEY, CDR2 SVGAGI. This CDR3 has 14 amino acids. The CDR3 spells CASSQTAMNTEAFF.

The CDR3 sequence: CASTSPSDEQFF. This chain joins TRBV6-5 and TRBJ2-1. The CDR3 has 12 amino acids. Germline CDR1 is MNHEY and CDR2 is SVGAGI.

CDR3 in amino acids: CASSLKVRDGRDKETQYF. The chain uses TRBV5-1 and TRBJ2-5; with no DNA, the TCRdb D assignment of TRBD1 cannot be verified. In germline, CDR1 is SGHRS, CDR2 YFSETQ. CDR3 length equals 18 residues.

The chain carries TRBV7-9 and TRBJ1-2. Germline CDR1 SEHNR, CDR2 FQNEAQ (reference sequence). The CDR3 has 15 residues. CDR3: CASSFSGLAFIGYTF. The variable domain in full, with the rest retrieved from reference TRBV7-9 and TRBJ1-2, is DTGVSQNPRHKITKRGQNVTFRCDPISEHNRLYWYRQTLGQGPEFLTYFQNEAQLEKSRLLSDRFSAERPKGSFSTLEIQRTEQGDSAMYLCASSFSGLAFIGYTFGSGTRLTVV.

The chain uses TRBV12-3 or TRBV12-4 and TRBJ1-5. This CDR3 has 15 residues. The CDR3 loop reads CASSFGGMSNQPQHF.

V and J are TRBV5-1 and TRBJ2-7; without DNA, the TCRdb call of TRBD1 cannot be checked. Germline CDR1 SGHRS, CDR2 YFSETQ. The CDR3 totals 13 residues. This CDR3 is CASSLGGSGEQYF.

The rearrangement joins TRBV5-1 to TRBJ2-4; lacking DNA, the TRBD1 call made by TCRdb goes unchecked. From germline, CDR1 is SGHRS and CDR2 YFSETQ. The CDR3 spans 14 residues. CDR3 in amino acids: CASSTTTGSDIQYF.

The chain recombines TRBV6-1 with TRBJ2-1; lacking DNA, the TRBD2 call made by TCRdb goes unchecked. The germline V gene has CDR1 MNHNS and CDR2 SASEGT. This CDR3 is built from 14 residues. CDR3 amino acids: CASNLAGVHNEQFF.

The rearrangement links TRBV29-1 to TRBJ2-1; TCRdb designates TRBD2, a call that cannot be tested without DNA. This CDR3 has 15 amino acids. CDR1 is SQVTM and CDR2 is ANQGSEA in the germline V gene. The CDR3 protein is CSVEASRSFYNEQFF.

V is TRBV20-1 and J is TRBJ2-7; there is no DNA to check the TCRdb D call of TRBD2. This CDR3 is built from 16 residues. CDR1 DFQATT and CDR2 SNEGSKA come from the germline V gene (reference sequence). CDR3 protein: CSARGRDSLPSYEQYF.

This chain uses TRBV7-2 with TRBJ2-7; TCRdb picks TRBD2, but there is no DNA to check that call. CDR1 and CDR2 from the germline V gene are SGHTA and FQGNSA. This CDR3 contains 14 residues. This chain's CDR3 is CASSQPGLGYEQYF.

The chain couples TRBV7-2 to TRBJ2-4; TCRdb's assignment of TRBD1 cannot be checked, as there is no DNA. This CDR3 is built from 14 residues. CDR1 is SGHTA and CDR2 is FQGNSA in the germline V gene. The CDR3 spells CASSLVDMGRIQYF.

The J gene is TRBJ2-1, the V gene TRBV24-1; there is no DNA to check the TCRdb D call of TRBD1. The CDR3 sequence is 14 residues long. Germline-derived CDR1 and CDR2 are KGHDR and SFDVKD. CDR3: CATSGWTGFDEQFF.

The gene calls are TRBV20-1 and TRBJ2-1; TCRdb's D call of TRBD2 is untestable without DNA. The CDR3 contains 14 residues. Germline V gene lookup returns CDR1 DFQATT and CDR2 SNEGSKA (reference sequence). The CDR3 here is CSAQWDFFYNEQFF.